This TCR beta chain was profiled in a study of blood T cell repertoires in COVID-19. Trimming cost V 6 bases and J 9 bases, with 12 bases left between them. CDR1 and CDR2 (germline): MNHEY, SMNVEV (reference sequence). The CDR3 length is 12 residues. The assay was immunoSEQ multiplex PCR, and TCRdb's table has in-frame clones only and misses some. The sample gives tens of thousands of clones, 75% to 90% of which show up once; roughly 15% is in the top ten. The specimen sequenced was peripheral blood. The TCR originated in a human donor in a cohort sampled during active COVID-19. The chain has TRBV27 and TRBJ2-1, with D maybe TRBD2 (5 bases). CDR3 residues: CASSRGKAEQFF. The DNA for the CDR3 is TGTGCCAGCAGCCGAGGGAAGGCTGAGCAGTTCTTC.